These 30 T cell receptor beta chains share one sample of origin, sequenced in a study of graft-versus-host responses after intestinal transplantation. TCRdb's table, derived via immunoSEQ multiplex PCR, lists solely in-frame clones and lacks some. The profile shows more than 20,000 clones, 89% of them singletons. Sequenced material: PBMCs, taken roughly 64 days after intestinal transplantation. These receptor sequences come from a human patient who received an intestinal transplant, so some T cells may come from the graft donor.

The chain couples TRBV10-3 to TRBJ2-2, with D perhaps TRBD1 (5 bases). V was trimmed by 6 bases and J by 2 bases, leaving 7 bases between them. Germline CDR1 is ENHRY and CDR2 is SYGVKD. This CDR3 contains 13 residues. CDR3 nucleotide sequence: TGTGCCATCAGGGACAAAAACACCGGGGAGCTGTTTTTT. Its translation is CAIRDKNTGELFF.

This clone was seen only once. CDR3 nucleotide sequence: TGTGCCAGCAGCTTGGGACTCTTGAACACCGGGGAGCTGTTTTTT. Translation: CASSLGLLNTGELFF. This rearrangement joins TRBV7-2 to TRBJ2-2; D might be TRBD2 (6 bases). Germline V lookup: CDR1 SGHTA, CDR2 FQGNSA. The CDR3 loop spans 15 amino acids. V lost 3 bases to trimming and J lost 1 base, with 9 bases between them.

CDR3 nucleotide sequence: TGTGCCAGCCGCCCAGGCACCTCTATTGAAGCTTTCTTT. Translation: CASRPGTSIEAFF. The J gene is TRBJ1-1, the V gene TRBV27; D gene uncertain. CDR1 and CDR2 from the germline V gene are MNHEY and SMNVEV (reference sequence). Trimming cost V 8 bases and J 7 bases, with 17 bases left between them. The CDR3 totals 13 residues.

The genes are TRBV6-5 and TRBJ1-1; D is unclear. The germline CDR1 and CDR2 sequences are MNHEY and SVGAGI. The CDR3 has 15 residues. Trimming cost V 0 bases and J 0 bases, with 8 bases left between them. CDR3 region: CASSYSAYMNTEAFF. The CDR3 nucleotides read TGTGCCAGCAGTTACTCTGCTTACATGAACACTGAAGCTTTCTTT.

CDR3 residues: CASSYSVGVPSYEQYF. In DNA form, the CDR3 reads TGTGCCAGCAGTTACTCGGTCGGGGTCCCATCCTACGAGCAGTACTTC. The V call is TRBV6-5, the J call TRBJ2-7; maybe TRBD2 (5 bases). V dropped 0 bases and J dropped 1 base, with 13 bases sitting between them. The CDR3 sequence is 16 residues long. Germline V gene data show CDR1 as MNHEY and CDR2 as SVGAGI.

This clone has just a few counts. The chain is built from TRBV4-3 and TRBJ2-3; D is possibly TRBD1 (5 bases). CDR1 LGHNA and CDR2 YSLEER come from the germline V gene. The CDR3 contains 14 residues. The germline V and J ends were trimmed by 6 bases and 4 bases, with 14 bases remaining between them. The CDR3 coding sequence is TGCGCCAGCAGTCCAGACAGTGCTCCAGATACGCAGTATTTT. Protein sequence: CASSPDSAPDTQYF.

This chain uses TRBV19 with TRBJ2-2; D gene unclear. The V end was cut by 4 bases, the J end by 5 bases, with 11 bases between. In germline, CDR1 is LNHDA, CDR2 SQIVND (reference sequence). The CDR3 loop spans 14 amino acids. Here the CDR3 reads CASSNGQLTGELFF. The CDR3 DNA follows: TGTGCCAGTAGTAACGGGCAGCTTACCGGGGAGCTGTTTTTT. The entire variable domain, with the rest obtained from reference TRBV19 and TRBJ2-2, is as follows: DGGITQSPKYLFRKEGQNVTLSCEQNLNHDAMYWYRQDPGQGLRLIYYSQIVNDFQKGDIAEGYSVSREKKESFPLTVTSAQKNPTAFYLCASSNGQLTGELFFGEGSRLTVL.

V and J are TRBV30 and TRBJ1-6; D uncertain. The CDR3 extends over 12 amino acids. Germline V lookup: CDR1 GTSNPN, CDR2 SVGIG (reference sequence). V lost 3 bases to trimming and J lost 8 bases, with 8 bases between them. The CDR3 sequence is CAWRPGYSPLHF. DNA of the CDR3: TGTGCCTGGAGGCCCGGCTATTCACCCCTCCACTTT.

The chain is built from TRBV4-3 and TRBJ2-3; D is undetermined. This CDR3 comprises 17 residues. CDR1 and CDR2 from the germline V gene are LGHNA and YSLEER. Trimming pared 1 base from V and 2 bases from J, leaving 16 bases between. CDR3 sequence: CASSQAQENVHTDTQYF. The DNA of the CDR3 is TGCGCCAGCAGCCAAGCCCAGGAGAACGTTCACACAGATACGCAGTATTTT.

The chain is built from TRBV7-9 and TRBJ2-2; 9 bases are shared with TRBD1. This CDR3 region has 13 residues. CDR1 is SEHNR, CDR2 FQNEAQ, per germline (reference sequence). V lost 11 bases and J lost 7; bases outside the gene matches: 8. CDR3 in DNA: TGTGCCTCGGGACAGGGTTTTAACGGGGAGCTGTTTTTT. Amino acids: CASGQGFNGELFF.

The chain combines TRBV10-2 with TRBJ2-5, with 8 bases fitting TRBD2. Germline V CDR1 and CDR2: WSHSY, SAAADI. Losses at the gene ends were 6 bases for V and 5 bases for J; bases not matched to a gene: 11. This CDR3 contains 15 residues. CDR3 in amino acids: CASSQTARGGETQYF. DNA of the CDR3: TGCGCCAGCAGCCAGACAGCCCGGGGGGGGGAGACCCAGTACTTC.

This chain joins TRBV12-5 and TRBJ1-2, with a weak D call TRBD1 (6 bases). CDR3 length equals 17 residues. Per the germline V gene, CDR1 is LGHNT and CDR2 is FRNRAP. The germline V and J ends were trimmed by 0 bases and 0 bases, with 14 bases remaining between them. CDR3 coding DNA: TGTGCTAGTGGTTTGGTACGTCCCAGGGGCCCTAACTATGGCTACACCTTC. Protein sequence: CASGLVRPRGPNYGYTF.

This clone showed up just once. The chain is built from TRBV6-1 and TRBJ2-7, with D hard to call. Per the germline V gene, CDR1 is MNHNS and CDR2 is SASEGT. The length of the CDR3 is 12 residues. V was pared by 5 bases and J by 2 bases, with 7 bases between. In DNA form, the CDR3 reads TGTGCCAGCAGTTATACAGCCTACGAGCAGTACTTC. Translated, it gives CASSYTAYEQYF.

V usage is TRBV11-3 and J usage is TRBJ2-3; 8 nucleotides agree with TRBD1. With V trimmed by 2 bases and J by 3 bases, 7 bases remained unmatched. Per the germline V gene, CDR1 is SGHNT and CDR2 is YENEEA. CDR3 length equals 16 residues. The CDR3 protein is CASSLITGGWTDTQYF. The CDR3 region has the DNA TGTGCCAGCAGCTTAATCACAGGGGGGTGGACAGATACGCAGTATTTT.

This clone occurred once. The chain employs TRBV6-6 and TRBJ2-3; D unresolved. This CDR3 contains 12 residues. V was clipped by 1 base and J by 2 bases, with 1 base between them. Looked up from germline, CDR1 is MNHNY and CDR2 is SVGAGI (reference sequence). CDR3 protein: CASSYYTDTQYF. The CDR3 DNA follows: TGTGCCAGCAGTTACTACACAGATACGCAGTATTTT.

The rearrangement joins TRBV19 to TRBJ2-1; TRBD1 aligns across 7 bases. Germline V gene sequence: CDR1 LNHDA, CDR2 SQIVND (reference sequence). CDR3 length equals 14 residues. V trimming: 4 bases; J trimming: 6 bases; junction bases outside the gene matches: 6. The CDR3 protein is CASSNWDRFNEQFF. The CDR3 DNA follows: TGTGCCAGTAGTAATTGGGACAGATTCAATGAGCAGTTCTTC.

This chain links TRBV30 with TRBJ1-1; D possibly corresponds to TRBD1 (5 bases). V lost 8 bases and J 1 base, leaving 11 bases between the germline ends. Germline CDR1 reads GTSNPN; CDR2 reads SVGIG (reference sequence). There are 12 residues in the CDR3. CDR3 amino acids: CAGGLPNTEAFF. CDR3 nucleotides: TGTGCCGGGGGACTCCCGAACACTGAAGCTTTCTTT.

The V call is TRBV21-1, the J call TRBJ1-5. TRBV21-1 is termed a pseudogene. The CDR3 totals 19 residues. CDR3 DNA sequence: TGTGCCAGCAGCAAATCGGGGGCAAAGGGGACGACGAGCAATCAGCCCCAGCATTTT. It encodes CASSKSGAKGTTSNQPQHF.

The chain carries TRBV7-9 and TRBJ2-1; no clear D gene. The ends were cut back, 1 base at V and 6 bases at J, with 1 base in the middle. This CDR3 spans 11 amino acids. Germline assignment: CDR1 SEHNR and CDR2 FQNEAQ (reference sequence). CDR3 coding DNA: TGTGCCAGCAGCTTAGGCAATGAGCAGTTCTTC. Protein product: CASSLGNEQFF.

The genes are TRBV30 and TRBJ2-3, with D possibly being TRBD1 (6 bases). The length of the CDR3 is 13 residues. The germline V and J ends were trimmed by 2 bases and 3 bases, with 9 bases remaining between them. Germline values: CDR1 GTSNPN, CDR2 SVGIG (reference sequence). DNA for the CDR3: TGTGCCTGGAGTCCACAGGGTACAGATACGCAGTATTTT. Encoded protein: CAWSPQGTDTQYF.

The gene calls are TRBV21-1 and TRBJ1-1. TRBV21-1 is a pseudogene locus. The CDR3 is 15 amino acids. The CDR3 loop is CASSKGYRGNTEAFF. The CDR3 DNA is TGTGCCAGCAGCAAAGGCTACCGGGGGAACACTGAAGCTTTCTTT.

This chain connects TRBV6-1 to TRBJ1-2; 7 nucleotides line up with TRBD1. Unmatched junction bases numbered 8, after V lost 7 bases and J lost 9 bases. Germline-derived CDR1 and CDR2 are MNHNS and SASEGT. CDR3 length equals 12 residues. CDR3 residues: CASTDREESYTF. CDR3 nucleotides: TGTGCCAGCACAGACAGGGAAGAAAGCTACACCTTC.

DNA of the CDR3: TGTGCCAGCAGCTCGGGTGAAGCTTTCTTT. Residues: CASSSGEAFF. The rearrangement links TRBV13 to TRBJ1-1, with D uncertain. V was cut by 4 bases and J by 7 bases, with 4 bases left in between. Germline CDR1 reads PRHDT; CDR2 reads FYEKMQ (reference sequence). The CDR3 contains 10 residues.

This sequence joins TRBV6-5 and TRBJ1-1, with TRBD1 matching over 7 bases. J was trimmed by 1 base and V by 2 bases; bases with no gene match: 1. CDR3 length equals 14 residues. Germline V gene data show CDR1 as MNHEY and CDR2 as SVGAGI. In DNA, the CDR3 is TGTGCCAGCAGTTACACAGGGGCGAACACTGAAGCTTTCTTT. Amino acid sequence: CASSYTGANTEAFF.

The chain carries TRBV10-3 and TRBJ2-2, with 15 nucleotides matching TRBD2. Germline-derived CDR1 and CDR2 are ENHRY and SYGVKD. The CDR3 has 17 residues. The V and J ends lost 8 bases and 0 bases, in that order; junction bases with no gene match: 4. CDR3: CAIGGLAGGSNTGELFF. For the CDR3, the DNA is TGTGCCATCGGGGGACTAGCGGGGGGCTCGAACACCGGGGAGCTGTTTTTT.

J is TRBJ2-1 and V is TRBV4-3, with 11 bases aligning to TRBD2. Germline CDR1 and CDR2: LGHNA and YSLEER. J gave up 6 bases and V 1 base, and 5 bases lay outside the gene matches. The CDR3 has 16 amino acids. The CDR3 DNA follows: TGCGCCAGCAGCCAAGCTAGCGGGGGGCCGACCAATGAGCAGTTCTTC. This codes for CASSQASGGPTNEQFF.

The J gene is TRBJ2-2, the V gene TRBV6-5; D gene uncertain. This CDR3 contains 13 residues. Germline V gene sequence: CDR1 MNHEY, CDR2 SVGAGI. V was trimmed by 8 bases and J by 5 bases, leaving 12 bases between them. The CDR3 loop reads CASCSRWTGELFF. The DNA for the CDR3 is TGTGCCAGCTGTTCACGATGGACCGGGGAGCTGTTTTTT.

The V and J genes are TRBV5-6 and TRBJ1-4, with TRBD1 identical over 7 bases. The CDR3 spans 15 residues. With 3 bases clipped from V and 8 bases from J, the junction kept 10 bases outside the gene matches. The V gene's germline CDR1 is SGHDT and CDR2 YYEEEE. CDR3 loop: CASSSYFTGAEKLFF. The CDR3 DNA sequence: TGTGCCAGCAGCTCATACTTTACAGGGGCCGAAAAACTGTTTTTT.

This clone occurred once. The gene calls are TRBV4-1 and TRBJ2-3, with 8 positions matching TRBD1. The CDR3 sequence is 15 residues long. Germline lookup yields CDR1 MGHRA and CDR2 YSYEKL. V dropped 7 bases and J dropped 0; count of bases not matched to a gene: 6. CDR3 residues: CASNQGAPSTDTQYF. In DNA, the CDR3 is TGCGCCAGCAACCAGGGGGCTCCTAGCACAGATACGCAGTATTTT.

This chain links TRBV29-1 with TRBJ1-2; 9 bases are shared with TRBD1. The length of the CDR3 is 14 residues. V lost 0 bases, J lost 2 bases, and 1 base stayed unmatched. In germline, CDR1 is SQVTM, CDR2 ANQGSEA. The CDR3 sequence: CSVEEQGANYGYTF. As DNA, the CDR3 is TGCAGCGTTGAAGAACAGGGGGCAAACTATGGCTACACCTTC.